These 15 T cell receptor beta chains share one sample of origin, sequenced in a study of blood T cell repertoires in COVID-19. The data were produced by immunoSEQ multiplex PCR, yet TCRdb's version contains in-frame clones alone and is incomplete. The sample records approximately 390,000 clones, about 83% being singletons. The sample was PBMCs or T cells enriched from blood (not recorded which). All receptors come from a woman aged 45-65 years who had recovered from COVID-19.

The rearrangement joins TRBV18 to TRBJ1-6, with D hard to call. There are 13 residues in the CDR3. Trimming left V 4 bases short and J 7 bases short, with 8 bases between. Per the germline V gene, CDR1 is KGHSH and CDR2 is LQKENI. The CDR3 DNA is TGTGCCAGCTCACGGCAGGAAAATTCACCCCTCCACTTT. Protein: CASSRQENSPLHF.

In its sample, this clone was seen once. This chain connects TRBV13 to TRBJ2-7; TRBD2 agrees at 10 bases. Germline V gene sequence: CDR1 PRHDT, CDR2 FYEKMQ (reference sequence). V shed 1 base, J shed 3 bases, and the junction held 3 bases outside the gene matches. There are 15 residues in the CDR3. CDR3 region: CASSLELAGNYEQYF. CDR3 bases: TGTGCCAGCAGCTTAGAACTAGCGGGGAACTACGAGCAGTACTTC.

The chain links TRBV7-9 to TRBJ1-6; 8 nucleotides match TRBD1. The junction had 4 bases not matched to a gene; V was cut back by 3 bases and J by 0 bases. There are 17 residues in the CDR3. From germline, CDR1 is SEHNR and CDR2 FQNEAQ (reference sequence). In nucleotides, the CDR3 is TGTGCCAGCAGCTTGGGACAGGCAAGCTCCTATAATTCACCCCTCCACTTT. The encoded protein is CASSLGQASSYNSPLHF.

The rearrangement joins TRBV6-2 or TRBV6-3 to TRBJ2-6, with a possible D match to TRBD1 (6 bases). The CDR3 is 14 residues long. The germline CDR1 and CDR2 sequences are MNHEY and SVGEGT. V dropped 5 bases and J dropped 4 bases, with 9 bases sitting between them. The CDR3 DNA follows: TGTGCCAGCAGTCCAGGGGCGGGGGCCAACGTCCTGACTTTC. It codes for CASSPGAGANVLTF.

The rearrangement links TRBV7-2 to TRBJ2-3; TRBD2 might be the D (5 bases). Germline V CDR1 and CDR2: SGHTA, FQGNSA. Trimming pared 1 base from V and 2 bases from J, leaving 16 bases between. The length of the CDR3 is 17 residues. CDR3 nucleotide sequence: TGTGCCAGCAGCTTAGGCGGACTCCTGTCTTACACAGATACGCAGTATTTT. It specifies CASSLGGLLSYTDTQYF.

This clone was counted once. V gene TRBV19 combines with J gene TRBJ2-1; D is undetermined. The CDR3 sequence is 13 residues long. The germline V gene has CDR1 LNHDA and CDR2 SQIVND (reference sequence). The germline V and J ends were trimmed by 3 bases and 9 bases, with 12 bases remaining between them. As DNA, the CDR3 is TGTGCCAGTAGTATTGTTGCTATAAGTGAGCAGTTCTTC. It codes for CASSIVAISEQFF.

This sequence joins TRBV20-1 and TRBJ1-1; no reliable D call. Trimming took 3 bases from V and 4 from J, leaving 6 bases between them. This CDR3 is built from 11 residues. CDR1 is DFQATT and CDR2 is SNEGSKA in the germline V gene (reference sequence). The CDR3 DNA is TGCAGTGCTAGTCATTCCACTGAAGCTTTCTTT. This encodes CSASHSTEAFF.

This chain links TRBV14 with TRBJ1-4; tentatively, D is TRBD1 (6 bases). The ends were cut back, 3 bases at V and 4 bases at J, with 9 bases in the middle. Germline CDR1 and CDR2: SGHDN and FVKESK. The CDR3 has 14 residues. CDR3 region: CASSHYRDNEKLFF. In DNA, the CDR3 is TGTGCCAGCAGCCATTACAGGGATAATGAAAAACTGTTTTTT.

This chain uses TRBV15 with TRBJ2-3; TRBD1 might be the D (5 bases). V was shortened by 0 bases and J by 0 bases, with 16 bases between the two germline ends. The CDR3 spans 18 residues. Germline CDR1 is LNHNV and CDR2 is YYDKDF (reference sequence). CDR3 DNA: TGTGCCACCAGCAGAGATCATCTTTGGGGCCAGAGCACAGATACGCAGTATTTT. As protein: CATSRDHLWGQSTDTQYF.

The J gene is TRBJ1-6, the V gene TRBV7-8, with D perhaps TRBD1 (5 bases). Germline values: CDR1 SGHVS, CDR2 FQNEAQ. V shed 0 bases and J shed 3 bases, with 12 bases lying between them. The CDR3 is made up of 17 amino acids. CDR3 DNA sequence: TGTGCCAGCAGCTTAGCTGGTCAGGGAGGCTATAATTCACCCCTCCACTTT. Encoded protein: CASSLAGQGGYNSPLHF.

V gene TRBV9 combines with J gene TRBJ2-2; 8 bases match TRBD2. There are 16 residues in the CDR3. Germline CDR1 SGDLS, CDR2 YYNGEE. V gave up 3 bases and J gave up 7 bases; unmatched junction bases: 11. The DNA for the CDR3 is TGTGCCAGCAGCGGCGGGGGGACGGCGAGGGGCGGGGAGCTGTTTTTT. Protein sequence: CASSGGGTARGGELFF.

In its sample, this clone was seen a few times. CDR3 DNA sequence: TGCGCCAGCAGCCAAGATGGGGGCAGGGGGCCCGATGAGCAGTTCTTC. It translates to CASSQDGGRGPDEQFF. This chain uses TRBV4-1 with TRBJ2-1; 8 bases map to TRBD1. Per the germline V gene, CDR1 is MGHRA and CDR2 is YSYEKL. J was trimmed by 8 bases and V by 0 bases; bases with no gene match: 9. There are 16 residues in the CDR3.

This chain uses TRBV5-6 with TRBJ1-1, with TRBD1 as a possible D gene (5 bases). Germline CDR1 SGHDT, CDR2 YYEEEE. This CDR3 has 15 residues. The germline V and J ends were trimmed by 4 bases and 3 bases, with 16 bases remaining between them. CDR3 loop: CASSHTAGPHTEAFF. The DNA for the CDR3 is TGTGCCAGCAGCCATACAGCAGGGCCCCACACTGAAGCTTTCTTT. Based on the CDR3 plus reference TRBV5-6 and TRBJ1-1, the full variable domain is DAGVTQSPTHLIKTRGQQVTLRCSPKSGHDTVSWYQQALGQGPQFIFQYYEEEERQRGNFPDRFSGHQFPNYSSELNVNALLLGDSALYLCASSHTAGPHTEAFFGQGTRLTVV.

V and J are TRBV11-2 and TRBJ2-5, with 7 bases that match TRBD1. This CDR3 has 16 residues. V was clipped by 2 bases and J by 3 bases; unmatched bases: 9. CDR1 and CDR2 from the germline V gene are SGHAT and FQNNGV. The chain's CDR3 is CASSLSPTGMEETQYF. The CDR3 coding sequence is TGTGCCAGCAGCTTATCTCCGACAGGGATGGAAGAGACCCAGTACTTC.

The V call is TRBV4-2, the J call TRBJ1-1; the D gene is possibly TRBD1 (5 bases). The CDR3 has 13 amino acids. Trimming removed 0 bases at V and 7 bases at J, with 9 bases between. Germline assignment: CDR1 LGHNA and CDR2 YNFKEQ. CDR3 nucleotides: TGTGCCAGCAGCCAAGAGTTCGGGGGTGAAGCTTTCTTT. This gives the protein CASSQEFGGEAFF.